The clone carrying this TCR beta chain was counted at least ten times. This specimen comes from a study of metastatic and nonmetastatic thyroid tumors. All patients were treatment-naive before thyroid surgery. Unmatched junction bases numbered 5, after V lost 5 bases and J lost 4 bases. This CDR3 region has 14 residues. Germline assignment: CDR1 SGHTA and CDR2 FQGNSA. TCRdb re-clonotyped the PCR reads through MiXCR. The sample consists of roughly 32,000 clones, roughly 7.1% of them appearing once. The gene calls are TRBV7-2 and TRBJ1-1, with 9 bases that match TRBD1. This TCR was recovered from a female donor with papillary thyroid cancer or a benign thyroid nodule (not recorded which). Some clones in this sample may be carry-over from other donors' samples. The sequenced material came from blood. CDR3 region: CASSPQGATTEAFF. In DNA form, the CDR3 reads TGTGCCAGCAGCCCACAGGGGGCGACCACTGAAGCTTTCTTT.